Shown below are 4 T cell receptor beta chains from a single sample sequenced in a study of CD8 T cells in ankylosing spondylitis. From the 5' RACE reads, TCRdb called clonotypes with MiXCR, one entry per CDR3 protein. The table records a few hundred thousand distinct CDR3 sequences, 9.5% to 15% of them present only once. Study-wide results and limits: One TCR beta motif, made up of roughly 8 highly homologous variants, appeared characteristic of ankylosing spondylitis blood.

Their target antigens are unknown. Material for sequencing was blood, either unsorted or a sorted T cell fraction (not recorded which). The receptor source for this set is a male donor with ankylosing spondylitis.

V is TRBV7-9 and J is TRBJ2-1; a possible D gene is TRBD2 (6 bases). The V end lost 2 bases, the J end lost 3 bases, and 11 bases lay between the germline ends. The CDR3 extends over 15 amino acids. Per germline, CDR1 SEHNR and CDR2 FQNEAQ (reference sequence). Here the CDR3 DNA reads TGTGCCAGCAGCTTAAGGGACGGGGGCTACAATGAGCAGTTCTTC. Protein sequence: CASSLRDGGYNEQFF.

The chain is built from TRBV7-9 and TRBJ2-6, with no clear D. The CDR3 is made up of 16 amino acids. Germline V gene lookup returns CDR1 SEHNR and CDR2 FQNEAQ (reference sequence). V was pared by 5 bases and J by 4 bases, with 15 bases between. Here the CDR3 reads CASSGSWYPGANVLTF. In DNA form, the CDR3 reads TGTGCCAGCAGCGGAAGTTGGTACCCCGGGGCCAACGTCCTGACTTTC. The entire variable domain, with the rest obtained from reference TRBV7-9 and TRBJ2-6, is as follows: DTGVSQNPRHKITKRGQNVTFRCDPISEHNRLYWYRQTLGQGPEFLTYFQNEAQLEKSRLLSDRFSAERPKGSFSTLEIQRTEQGDSAMYLCASSGSWYPGANVLTFGAGSRLTVL.

This clonotype was counted only a few times. This chain connects TRBV6-1 to TRBJ1-2; 8 positions agree with TRBD1. Trimming cost V 8 bases and J 4 bases; bases outside gene matches: 6. The germline V gene encodes CDR1 MNHNS and CDR2 SASEGT. CDR3 size: 13 residues. CDR3 DNA sequence: TGTGCCAGCGAGGCCAGGGGGCTCTATGGCTACACCTTC. Encoded protein: CASEARGLYGYTF.

In DNA form, the CDR3 reads TGCAGCGTTATGACTGGCGGAATCTATGGCTACACCTTC. Residues: CSVMTGGIYGYTF. The chain recombines TRBV29-1 with TRBJ1-2; no firm D call. Germline loops: CDR1 SQVTM, CDR2 ANQGSEA. The CDR3 contains 13 residues. Trimming shortened V by 5 bases and J by 4 bases, and 14 bases separated the two germline ends.